This T cell receptor beta chain derives from a study of blood T cell dynamics during melanoma immunotherapy. Produced via immunoSEQ multiplex PCR; TCRdb's table is partial and in-frame only. Among 10,000 to 15,000 clones listed, around 84% were seen once. Germline values: CDR1 MNHNS, CDR2 SASEGT. The CDR3 runs 14 residues. V was clipped by 7 bases and J by 6 bases, with 13 bases between them. Regarding time point: pre-treatment baseline. This chain connects TRBV6-1 to TRBJ1-6; D unresolved. Sequencing used blood, obtained from a patient treated with checkpoint blockade. This clonotype was sampled from a human donor with melanoma. The CDR3 here is CASTKPGSNSPLHF. DNA of the CDR3: TGTGCCAGCACCAAACCGGGCAGTAATTCACCCCTCCACTTT.